Shown below are 20 T cell receptor beta chains from a single sample sequenced in a study of cytomegalovirus exposure and HLA in healthy donors. 60 Vbeta and 13 Jbeta primers were used in PCR. The table came from immunoSEQ multiplex PCR; TCRdb's copy has only in-frame clones and leaves some out. The sample gives about 190,000 clones, approximately 80% of which show up once; approximately 1% is in the top ten. The specimen sequenced was PBMCs. The receptor source for this set is a woman in her thirties or forties in good health and CMV-seronegative.

The CDR3, as DNA: TGTGCCAGTAGTATAGGACCCGGACAGGGGGCGGACAATGAGCAGTTCTTC. Protein: CASSIGPGQGADNEQFF. The rearrangement uses TRBV19 and TRBJ2-1, with 11 bases fitting TRBD1. The CDR3 runs 17 residues. The trim removed 1 base at V and 5 bases at J, leaving 7 bases unmatched. In germline, CDR1 is LNHDA, CDR2 SQIVND (reference sequence).

CDR3: CASSLGDSGDEQFF. Here the CDR3 DNA reads TGTGCCAGCAGTTTAGGGGACAGTGGTGATGAGCAGTTCTTC. The chain recombines TRBV27 with TRBJ2-1; 7 bases map to TRBD1. V shed 2 bases, J shed 8 bases, and the junction held 6 bases outside the gene matches. Germline CDR1 and CDR2: MNHEY and SMNVEV (reference sequence). The CDR3 spans 14 residues.

This clone occurred a few times. V and J are TRBV28 and TRBJ2-5, with unresolved D. The CDR3 is 16 amino acids. Germline-derived CDR1 and CDR2 are MDHEN and SYDVKM. Trimming shortened V by 6 bases and J by 2 bases, and 19 bases separated the two germline ends. CDR3 sequence: CASSAAAATLQETQYF. The CDR3 nucleotides are TGTGCCAGCAGCGCCGCGGCAGCCACGTTACAAGAGACCCAGTACTTC.

This clone was recorded a few times. V usage is TRBV7-6 and J usage is TRBJ2-2; TRBD1 matches at 10 bases. This CDR3 region has 16 residues. The germline CDR1 and CDR2 sequences are SGHVS and FNYEAQ. Unmatched junction bases numbered 8, after V lost 5 bases and J lost 5 bases. The CDR3 DNA is TGTGCCAGCAGCAACCGACAGGGGGCGGGGACCGGGGAGCTGTTTTTT. It translates to CASSNRQGAGTGELFF.

The chain employs TRBV6-5 and TRBJ2-7; TRBD1 might be the D (6 bases). V was trimmed by 0 bases and J by 3 bases, leaving 9 bases between them. The CDR3 runs 14 residues. CDR1 MNHEY and CDR2 SVGAGI come from the germline V gene. CDR3 sequence: CASSYSRDNYEQYF. CDR3 nucleotide sequence: TGTGCCAGCAGTTACTCGAGGGACAACTACGAGCAGTACTTC.

This clone appeared a single time. This chain links TRBV5-4 with TRBJ2-1; D is unresolved. V was trimmed by 0 bases and J by 0 bases, leaving 10 bases between them. Germline assignment: CDR1 SGHNT and CDR2 YYREEE (reference sequence). This CDR3 has 16 amino acids. The CDR3 sequence is CASSLGEPFSYNEQFF. The CDR3 DNA reads as TGTGCCAGCAGCTTGGGCGAGCCCTTCTCCTACAATGAGCAGTTCTTC.

This chain joins TRBV4-1 and TRBJ2-3, with a tentative D call TRBD2 (5 bases). The CDR3 totals 15 residues. Germline V gene lookup returns CDR1 MGHRA and CDR2 YSYEKL. V lost 0 bases and J 0 bases, leaving 7 bases between the germline ends. CDR3 amino acids: CASSQDRTSTDTQYF. CDR3 nucleotides: TGCGCCAGCAGCCAAGATAGGACTAGCACAGATACGCAGTATTTT.

This clone was observed a few times. The V gene is TRBV9, the J gene TRBJ1-1, with 9 bases aligning to TRBD1. There are 14 residues in the CDR3. J gave up 6 bases and V 3 bases, and 6 bases lay outside the gene matches. Germline V gives CDR1 SGDLS, CDR2 YYNGEE. The CDR3 DNA reads TGTGCCAGCAGCGAGACAGGGGGTTCGGCTGAAGCTTTCTTT. This codes for CASSETGGSAEAFF. Drawing the rest from reference TRBV9 and TRBJ1-1, the complete variable domain is DSGVTQTPKHLITATGQRVTLRCSPRSGDLSVYWYQQSLDQGLQFLIQYYNGEERAKGNILERFSAQQFPDLHSELNLSSLELGDSALYFCASSETGGSAEAFFGQGTRLTVV.

The CDR3 spells CASSLASGMTFAGELFF. The CDR3 nucleotides read TGCGCCAGCAGCCTGGCTAGCGGGATGACTTTTGCCGGGGAGCTGTTTTTT. The chain joins TRBV4-3 to TRBJ2-2, with TRBD2 matching 9 bases. The V segment lost 4 bases and the J segment 6 bases; nucleotides outside the gene matches: 12. Germline lookup yields CDR1 LGHNA and CDR2 YSLEER. This CDR3 has 17 amino acids.

The chain links TRBV5-4 to TRBJ2-1; 9 nucleotides agree with TRBD2. Losses at the gene ends were 5 bases for V and 3 bases for J; bases not matched to a gene: 6. From germline, CDR1 is SGHNT and CDR2 YYREEE (reference sequence). CDR3 length: 15 residues. CDR3 in DNA: TGTGCCAGCAGTCCTAGCGGGACCCGCTACAATGAGCAGTTCTTC. Protein: CASSPSGTRYNEQFF.

The CDR3 sequence: CASNQGGLAGGEQFF. CDR3 DNA: TGTGCCAGCAACCAGGGGGGACTAGCGGGGGGTGAGCAGTTCTTC. The chain is built from TRBV2 and TRBJ2-1; 15 bases fit TRBD2. Germline V gene data show CDR1 as SNHLY and CDR2 as FYNNEI. The CDR3 consists of 15 residues. The J segment lost 9 bases and the V segment lost 7 bases, leaving 7 bases of the junction unmatched.

The chain recombines TRBV7-3 with TRBJ2-5; 8 nucleotides line up with TRBD2. The CDR3 totals 24 residues. V shed 0 bases and J 5 bases; nucleotides not matched to a gene: 32. Germline assignment: CDR1 SGHTA and CDR2 FQGTGA. The CDR3 spells CASSLTVLAILGWTGTRLTETQYF. The CDR3 nucleotides read TGTGCCAGCAGCTTAACGGTCCTGGCTATCCTGGGTTGGACCGGGACTAGATTGACCGAGACCCAGTACTTC.

This chain uses TRBV4-1 with TRBJ2-2, with D possibly being TRBD2 (5 bases). From germline, CDR1 is MGHRA and CDR2 YSYEKL. Trimming removed 0 bases at V and 2 bases at J, with 7 bases between. The CDR3 is 15 residues long. The CDR3 bases are TGCGCCAGCAGCCAAGAGCGGACTAACACCGGGGAGCTGTTTTTT. Protein product: CASSQERTNTGELFF.

This rearrangement joins TRBV7-2 to TRBJ1-2; TRBD1 is a possible D gene (6 bases). The V gene's germline CDR1 is SGHTA and CDR2 FQGNSA. Trimming left V 1 base short and J 3 bases short, with 15 bases between. CDR3 size: 16 residues. CDR3 region: CASSLVGAGADYGYTF. Written as DNA, the CDR3 is TGTGCCAGCAGCTTAGTGGGGGCAGGCGCGGACTATGGCTACACCTTC.

V is TRBV2 and J is TRBJ2-7; TRBD1 aligns across 10 bases. V shed 6 bases, J shed 7 bases, and the junction held 6 bases outside the gene matches. The CDR3 is 13 residues long. Per germline, CDR1 SNHLY and CDR2 FYNNEI. CDR3 amino acids: CASRGTGAGEQYF. The CDR3 region has the DNA TGTGCCAGCAGGGGGACAGGGGCAGGGGAGCAGTACTTC.

The chain has TRBV5-4 and TRBJ2-3, with D unresolved. This CDR3 spans 14 amino acids. V dropped 4 bases and J dropped 4 bases, with 13 bases sitting between them. CDR1 is SGHNT, CDR2 YYREEE, per germline (reference sequence). The CDR3 nucleotides are TGTGCCAGCAGCCCGGTCCCACCTGCAGATACGCAGTATTTT. Amino acids: CASSPVPPADTQYF.

V gene TRBV29-1 combines with J gene TRBJ2-7; D might be TRBD2 (6 bases). CDR1 and CDR2 (germline): SQVTM, ANQGSEA. V shed 7 bases and J shed 5 bases, with 18 bases lying between them. CDR3 length: 13 amino acids. For the CDR3, the DNA is TGCAGCGCCAACCCAGGAGGGTTGGACGAGCAGTACTTC. This translates into CSANPGGLDEQYF.

The CDR3 DNA follows: TGCGCCACTCTCGGACTAGCGGGGAACTCCTACGAGCAGTACTTC. Protein product: CATLGLAGNSYEQYF. This chain uses TRBV10-1 with TRBJ2-7; 12 positions agree with TRBD2. V lost 10 bases and J lost 0; bases outside the gene matches: 7. The CDR3 is 15 residues long. Per germline, CDR1 WNHNN and CDR2 SYGVQD (reference sequence).

In this sample, this clone turned up a few times. CDR3 amino acids: CASSQSSFGTANTGELFF. As DNA, the CDR3 is TGCGCCAGCAGCCAATCGTCGTTCGGGACAGCGAACACCGGGGAGCTGTTTTTT. V is TRBV4-3 and J is TRBJ2-2; 7 nucleotides match TRBD1. Germline values: CDR1 LGHNA, CDR2 YSLEER. The CDR3 length is 18 residues. V lost 2 bases to trimming and J lost 0 bases; unmatched junction nucleotides: 9.

Regarding this clone: This likely comes from a read error, as the CDR3 has no conserved phenylalanine or tryptophan at its end. No DNA is shown, since the ends of the CDR3 on it are uncertain; the CDR3 is the one TCRdb lists. This chain joins TRBV7-9 and TRBJ2-3; the DNA was not used to check the table's D call, TRBD2. The CDR3 sequence runs 14 residues, both termini included. In germline, CDR1 is SEHNR, CDR2 FQNEAQ (reference sequence). The chain's CDR3 is CASSFSPPNIDFVP.